These T cell receptor beta chains were read from a single sample in a study of T cells expressing NK-cell markers. TCRdb processed the 5' RACE reads again and assigns one entry to each CDR3 protein, with no DNA. The sample data list roughly 170,000 distinct CDR3 sequences. Sequencing was performed on blood T cells: a sorted CD56 or NKG2C T cell subset, CD4+ or CD8+ T cells, or bulk PBMC T cells (not recorded which). These receptors were taken from a woman between 18 and 69 years old in good health. CDR3s include the opening cysteine and the closing phenylalanine or tryptophan.

J gene: TRBJ2-2; V gene: TRBV7-9; CDR3 protein: CASERVPIDTGELFF
J gene: TRBJ2-2; V gene: TRBV2; CDR3 protein: CASSEAFGGAVTGELFF
J gene: TRBJ2-6; V gene: TRBV2; CDR3 protein: CASSDSFGGANVLTF
J gene: TRBJ2-7; V gene: TRBV12-3/TRBV12-4; CDR3 protein: CASSLTSGRVEQYF
J gene: TRBJ1-6; V gene: TRBV3-1; CDR3 protein: CASSWGDNSPLHF
J gene: TRBJ2-5; V gene: TRBV25-1; CDR3 protein: CASRVAGGPGETQYF
J gene: TRBJ2-5; V gene: TRBV20-1; CDR3 protein: CSARQGAETQYF
J gene: TRBJ2-1; V gene: TRBV3-1; CDR3 protein: CASTGGDGSYNEQFF
J gene: TRBJ2-7; V gene: TRBV5-8; CDR3 protein: CASSSDSTYEQYF
J gene: TRBJ2-3; V gene: TRBV10-3; CDR3 protein: CAIYRGREDTQYF
J gene: TRBJ1-2; V gene: TRBV11-2; CDR3 protein: CASSLGNTGGRRGYTF
J gene: TRBJ2-3; V gene: TRBV28; CDR3 protein: CASSLFGRLAGGRTSTDTQYF
J gene: TRBJ2-3; V gene: TRBV20-1; CDR3 protein: CSAMDPQRGTDTQYF
J gene: TRBJ1-6; V gene: TRBV7-6; CDR3 protein: CASSSGRARRYNSPLHF
J gene: TRBJ1-5; V gene: TRBV28; CDR3 protein: CASKRQGDYQPQHF
J gene: TRBJ1-3; V gene: TRBV2; CDR3 protein: CASSLDREAPDTIYF
J gene: TRBJ2-3; V gene: TRBV20-1; CDR3 protein: CSARDDQFGADTQYF
J gene: TRBJ2-5; V gene: TRBV5-1; CDR3 protein: CASSLVSGGETQYF
J gene: TRBJ1-6; V gene: TRBV3-1; CDR3 protein: CASSGAGSPLHF
J gene: TRBJ2-2; V gene: TRBV12-5; CDR3 protein: CASGLGGTGELFF
J gene: TRBJ1-1; V gene: TRBV6-2/TRBV6-3; CDR3 protein: CASRPSGTNTEAFF
J gene: TRBJ1-2; V gene: TRBV7-8; CDR3 protein: CASNQLDSANYGYTF
J gene: TRBJ1-2; V gene: TRBV4-1; CDR3 protein: CASSQETLANYGYTF
J gene: TRBJ1-2; V gene: TRBV3-1; CDR3 protein: CASSQRSYGYTF
J gene: TRBJ1-3; V gene: TRBV9; CDR3 protein: CASSVGQNSGNTIYF
J gene: TRBJ1-1; V gene: TRBV6-2/TRBV6-3; CDR3 protein: CASKGTGNTEAFF
J gene: TRBJ2-2; V gene: TRBV3-1; CDR3 protein: CASSQGGGELFF
J gene: TRBJ2-1; V gene: TRBV24-1; CDR3 protein: CATSDPKPNVAGGPNEQFF
J gene: TRBJ1-5; V gene: TRBV9; CDR3 protein: CASSVGTGSSNQPQHF
J gene: TRBJ2-7; V gene: TRBV13; CDR3 protein: CASSWEGSSREQYF
J gene: TRBJ1-4; V gene: TRBV15; CDR3 protein: CATSAQLGQTEKLFF
J gene: TRBJ1-1; V gene: TRBV20-1; CDR3 protein: CSAHPGWSEAFF
J gene: TRBJ2-3; V gene: TRBV20-1; CDR3 protein: CSATTPQGIITDTQYF
J gene: TRBJ2-2; V gene: TRBV9; CDR3 protein: CASSVSSGRNTGELFF
J gene: TRBJ1-4; V gene: TRBV10-3; CDR3 protein: CAISTDRVEKLFF
J gene: TRBJ1-6; V gene: TRBV30; CDR3 protein: CAWRKQGTNSPLHF
J gene: TRBJ2-1; V gene: TRBV24-1; CDR3 protein: CATSDFGGSSYNEQFF
J gene: TRBJ1-1; V gene: TRBV5-1; CDR3 protein: CASSWGVGGRTEAFF
J gene: TRBJ2-7; V gene: TRBV7-6; CDR3 protein: CASSGPQWGGEQYF
J gene: TRBJ2-7; V gene: TRBV6-5; CDR3 protein: CASSYGPALLEQYF
J gene: TRBJ2-5; V gene: TRBV4-1; CDR3 protein: CASSQDRIGGTQYF
J gene: TRBJ1-3; V gene: TRBV7-9; CDR3 protein: CASSLSGQSSGNTIYF
J gene: TRBJ1-2; V gene: TRBV5-6; CDR3 protein: CASSLASGDYGYTF
J gene: TRBJ1-6; V gene: TRBV20-1; CDR3 protein: CSAMNPRSSYNSPLHF
J gene: TRBJ2-2; V gene: TRBV15; CDR3 protein: CATSRDQAREGPGELFF
J gene: TRBJ2-3; V gene: TRBV27; CDR3 protein: CASSLSRLLGGTDTQYF
J gene: TRBJ2-5; V gene: TRBV7-8; CDR3 protein: CASSLETSQTQYF
J gene: TRBJ2-7; V gene: TRBV30; CDR3 protein: CAWEDGITDEQYF